This T cell receptor beta chain emerged from a study of T-cell memory formation after mild COVID-19. Regarding the study as a whole: CD4+ contracting clones lay mainly in CM and EM, CD8+ ones in EMRA. Whether second-wave clones peaking at day 37 were SARS-CoV-2 specific went unconfirmed.

TCRdb re-analysed the 5' RACE reads in MiXCR, keeping a single row per CDR3 protein. The sample has roughly 380,000 distinct CDR3 sequences; around 27% are singletons. Comments on this clonotype: What it recognizes is unknown.

Sequencing used PBMCs or a T cell subset sorted from them (not recorded which). The receptor was derived from an adult woman who had mild COVID-19 (a few samples of this study predate the infection). Cell type and time point are not known.

The CDR3 bases are TGTGCCAGCAGCCAAGGATCGGCCCCAGGCGGATACGAGCAGTACTTC. This sequence encodes CASSQGSAPGGYEQYF. This rearrangement joins TRBV3-1 to TRBJ2-7; no reliable D call. From germline, CDR1 is LGHDT and CDR2 YNNKEL (reference sequence). With 1 base removed from V and 4 bases from J, the gap between germline ends came to 17 bases. The CDR3 contains 16 residues.